The 18 T cell receptor beta chains given below trace back to one sample, sequenced in a study of blood T cell repertoires in COVID-19. Produced via immunoSEQ multiplex PCR; TCRdb's table is partial and in-frame only. The sample lists 78,000 or so clones, 80% to 90% occurring once. The sequencing sample was made of peripheral blood. These receptors all stem from a woman aged 45 to 65 with acute or convalescent COVID-19.

The CDR3 DNA reads TGTGCCAGCAGCCCAGACGGCAGAGGATATGGCTACACCTTC. Its translation: CASSPDGRGYGYTF. The chain employs TRBV9 and TRBJ1-2; D ambiguous. The germline V and J ends were trimmed by 4 bases and 5 bases, with 15 bases remaining between them. The CDR3 is 14 amino acids. Germline V CDR1 and CDR2: SGDLS, YYNGEE.

The rearrangement joins TRBV5-1 to TRBJ1-1; 8 bases agree with TRBD1. V lost 4 bases and J lost 4; bases outside the gene matches: 6. Germline assignment: CDR1 SGHRS and CDR2 YFSETQ. This CDR3 spans 14 amino acids. The CDR3 loop reads CASSGTDRVTEAFF. The CDR3 DNA reads TGCGCCAGCAGCGGAACGGACAGGGTCACTGAAGCTTTCTTT.

This clone has just a few counts. The J gene is TRBJ1-1, the V gene TRBV5-8; TRBD1 agrees at 10 bases. J gave up 5 bases and V 4 bases, and 11 bases lay outside the gene matches. Germline CDR1 is SGHTS and CDR2 is YDEGEE. The CDR3 spans 16 residues. This chain's CDR3 is CASSSRDRGWFTEAFF. Written as DNA, the CDR3 is TGTGCCAGCAGCAGCCGGGACAGGGGTTGGTTTACTGAAGCTTTCTTT.

The chain employs TRBV19 and TRBJ1-5; 7 nucleotides agree with TRBD1. CDR1 and CDR2 from the germline V gene are LNHDA and SQIVND (reference sequence). V trimming: 7 bases; J trimming: 3 bases; junction bases outside the gene matches: 6. This CDR3 is 14 amino acids long. The CDR3 DNA is TGTGCCAGTATCGGGGACAGCTTCAATCAGCCCCAGCATTTT. Amino acid sequence: CASIGDSFNQPQHF. Drawing the rest from reference TRBV19 and TRBJ1-5, the complete variable domain is DGGITQSPKYLFRKEGQNVTLSCEQNLNHDAMYWYRQDPGQGLRLIYYSQIVNDFQKGDIAEGYSVSREKKESFPLTVTSAQKNPTAFYLCASIGDSFNQPQHFGDGTRLSIL.

The rearrangement uses TRBV24-1 and TRBJ2-3; TRBD2 matches 7 bases. The CDR3 has 18 residues. V was pared by 0 bases and J by 2 bases, with 10 bases of the junction left unmatched. The germline CDR1 and CDR2 sequences are KGHDR and SFDVKD. The CDR3 loop is CATSDLSKTSPVTDTQYF. CDR3 nucleotides: TGTGCCACCAGTGATTTGTCTAAGACTAGCCCCGTCACAGATACGCAGTATTTT.

This chain links TRBV7-2 with TRBJ1-2, with 8 bases fitting TRBD1. Per germline, CDR1 SGHTA and CDR2 FQGNSA. CDR3 length: 15 residues. J was trimmed by 0 bases and V by 3 bases; bases with no gene match: 3. This chain's CDR3 is CASSLGDRPNYGYTF. In DNA, the CDR3 is TGTGCCAGCAGCTTGGGGGACAGGCCTAACTATGGCTACACCTTC.

The chain combines TRBV11-2 with TRBJ2-5; perhaps TRBD2 as D (6 bases). The V gene lost 1 base and the J gene lost 4 bases, with 10 bases spanning the gap. CDR1 SGHAT and CDR2 FQNNGV come from the germline V gene. The CDR3 extends over 14 amino acids. The CDR3 reads CASSLVGGAETQYF. CDR3 bases: TGTGCCAGCAGCTTAGTTGGCGGGGCAGAGACCCAGTACTTC.

The V call is TRBV5-5, the J call TRBJ1-2; D perhaps matches TRBD1 (5 bases). This CDR3 comprises 14 residues. Germline values: CDR1 SGHKS, CDR2 YYEKEE (reference sequence). Trimming shortened V by 2 bases and J by 6 bases, and 14 bases separated the two germline ends. The CDR3 DNA reads as TGTGCCAGCAGCTTCGGTTTCCAGGGTGATGGCTACACCTTC. Translated, it gives CASSFGFQGDGYTF.

The chain joins TRBV27 to TRBJ1-1; D unclear. V lost 4 bases and J lost 8, with 11 bases in between. The germline V gene encodes CDR1 MNHEY and CDR2 SMNVEV (reference sequence). The CDR3 spans 12 residues. In DNA, the CDR3 is TGTGCCAGCAGTTCCCGGTTGAGGGAAGCTTTCTTT. The encoded protein is CASSSRLREAFF.

This chain joins TRBV5-4 and TRBJ2-5, with TRBD1 matching over 7 bases. Germline V gene lookup returns CDR1 SGHNT and CDR2 YYREEE (reference sequence). This CDR3 comprises 16 residues. V gave up 4 bases and J gave up 4 bases; unmatched junction bases: 13. DNA of the CDR3: TGTGCCAGCAGCGGTCGAGGGACAGAGAATGGAGAGACCCAGTACTTC. It encodes CASSGRGTENGETQYF.

The chain links TRBV2 to TRBJ2-7; possible D gene TRBD1, 5 bases. The V and J ends lost 3 bases and 6 bases respectively, with 12 bases between them. This CDR3 contains 13 residues. The germline V gene encodes CDR1 SNHLY and CDR2 FYNNEI. The CDR3 DNA reads as TGTGCCAGCAGTGACAAGGGGCGCGGCGAGCAGTACTTC. Protein sequence: CASSDKGRGEQYF.

The CDR3 loop reads CASKRGGAPQYF. In nucleotides, the CDR3 is TGTGCCAGCAAAAGAGGGGGGGCGCCCCAGTACTTC. This sequence joins TRBV2 and TRBJ2-5, with TRBD2 as a possible D gene (7 bases). Trimming stripped 7 bases from V and 9 bases from J, with 15 bases between. Germline values: CDR1 SNHLY, CDR2 FYNNEI. The CDR3 sequence is 12 residues long.

The chain has TRBV12-3 or TRBV12-4 and TRBJ2-3; D remains unclear. The CDR3 contains 13 residues. The V gene lost 6 bases and the J gene lost 2 bases, with 9 bases spanning the gap. The CDR3 DNA sequence: TGTGCCAGCAGACATGTAAACACAGATACGCAGTATTTT. Protein: CASRHVNTDTQYF.

The rearrangement links TRBV18 to TRBJ1-2; TRBD1 matches 9 bases. The CDR3 length is 16 residues. The germline CDR1 and CDR2 sequences are KGHSH and LQKENI. The V gene end was trimmed by 5 bases and the J gene end by 4 bases; junction bases not matched to a gene: 11. The CDR3 spells CASSAKRDRVSYGYTF. CDR3 DNA: TGTGCCAGCTCAGCTAAACGGGACAGGGTGTCCTATGGCTACACCTTC.

The gene calls are TRBV11-1 and TRBJ1-4; D is perhaps TRBD1 (6 bases). CDR1 and CDR2 from the germline V gene are SGHAT and FQDESV (reference sequence). This CDR3 has 15 amino acids. V lost 3 bases and J 7 bases, leaving 15 bases between the germline ends. The CDR3 nucleotides are TGTGCCAGCAGCTTTGCCGGGCGAGGGGGTGAAAAACTGTTTTTT. This translates into CASSFAGRGGEKLFF.

V is TRBV9 and J is TRBJ1-1; D unresolved. This CDR3 is 14 amino acids long. V lost 4 bases and J 5 bases, leaving 15 bases between the germline ends. CDR1 SGDLS and CDR2 YYNGEE come from the germline V gene. The CDR3, as DNA: TGTGCCAGCAGCCTCAGTTACTCGGGGACTGAAGCTTTCTTT. It translates to CASSLSYSGTEAFF. The full variable domain, completed using reference TRBV9 and TRBJ1-1, is DSGVTQTPKHLITATGQRVTLRCSPRSGDLSVYWYQQSLDQGLQFLIQYYNGEERAKGNILERFSAQQFPDLHSELNLSSLELGDSALYFCASSLSYSGTEAFFGQGTRLTVV.

This chain joins TRBV6-5 and TRBJ1-6, with 7 bases lining up with TRBD1. V shed 6 bases and J 11 bases; nucleotides not matched to a gene: 10. CDR1 and CDR2 from the germline V gene are MNHEY and SVGAGI. This CDR3 is 14 amino acids long. The CDR3 region has the DNA TGTGCCAGCAGACCACCGACAGGGCTGGCACCCCTCCACTTT. This sequence encodes CASRPPTGLAPLHF.

This clone occurred a few times. The chain combines TRBV3-1 (or the pseudogene TRBV3-2) with TRBJ1-1; 8 bases agree with TRBD1. J gave up 3 bases and V 2 bases, and 2 bases lay outside the gene matches. The germline gives CDR1 LGHDT, CDR2 YNNKEL (reference sequence). The CDR3 length is 14 residues. Here the CDR3 DNA reads TGTGCCAGCAGCCAATGGGACAGGTACACTGAAGCTTTCTTT. It encodes CASSQWDRYTEAFF.